Sequencing of this TCR beta chain was carried out in a study of cytomegalovirus exposure and HLA in healthy donors. The PCR made use of 60 Vbeta and 13 Jbeta primers. Assay used: immunoSEQ multiplex PCR; TCRdb lists only in-frame clones, some missing. The sample includes fewer than 150,000 clones, around 70% of them seen just once. V trimming: 4 bases; J trimming: 0 bases; junction bases outside the gene matches: 4. Germline V lookup: CDR1 SGHNT, CDR2 YYREEE (reference sequence). CDR3 length equals 15 residues. Though probably carrying unrecorded immune exposures, donors were nominally healthy at sampling.

The TCR was taken from a middle-aged woman in good health and CMV-seropositive. The chain uses TRBV5-4 and TRBJ2-1, with TRBD1 matching 7 bases. The sequencing sample was made of PBMCs. DNA for the CDR3: TGTGCCAGCAGCCCGACAGGGAGCTCCTACAATGAGCAGTTCTTC. The encoded protein is CASSPTGSSYNEQFF.